A single sample gave rise to the 30 T cell receptor beta chains below, sequenced in a study of T cell repertoires in cytomegalovirus infection. MiXCR, run by TCRdb on the reads, gives a single entry per CDR3 protein. This repertoire shows around 450,000 distinct CDR3 sequences, around 11% found once; its top ten account for roughly 10%. The sequencing input was PBMCs. These receptors all stem from a human donor in good health (CMV status not recorded). Some clones in this sample may be carry-over from other donors' samples.

This clonotype was counted many times. This chain uses TRBV27 with TRBJ2-1; 11 positions agree with TRBD2. J gave up 4 bases and V 5 bases, and 16 bases lay outside the gene matches. The CDR3 runs 19 residues. Germline CDR1 reads MNHEY; CDR2 reads SMNVEV (reference sequence). This CDR3 is CASSTLISGLAASYNEQFF. The CDR3 DNA reads TGTGCCAGCAGTACCCTCATCTCGGGACTAGCGGCTTCTTACAATGAGCAGTTCTTC.

The V and J genes are TRBV3-1 and TRBJ1-2, with TRBD1 matching 7 bases. Germline trimming cut 1 base from V and 3 bases from J; bases unmatched to any gene: 5. Germline CDR1 LGHDT, CDR2 YNNKEL (reference sequence). The CDR3 runs to 15 residues. CDR3 protein: CASSQAPGGYYGYTF. CDR3 bases: TGTGCCAGCAGCCAAGCCCCAGGGGGATACTATGGCTACACCTTC.

This clonotype has ten or more counts. CDR3: CASSLTVGTWAPYEQYF. The DNA for the CDR3 is TGTGCCAGCAGTTTAACGGTGGGCACCTGGGCCCCCTACGAGCAGTACTTC. The chain is built from TRBV12-3 or TRBV12-4 and TRBJ2-7; D ambiguous. CDR3 length: 17 residues. Deletions cut 2 bases from V and 2 bases from J, with 19 bases between.

The chain employs TRBV3-1 and TRBJ2-4, with TRBD1 matching 8 bases. This CDR3 has 14 residues. Germline V gives CDR1 LGHDT, CDR2 YNNKEL (reference sequence). The J segment lost 7 bases and the V segment lost 4 bases, leaving 6 bases of the junction unmatched. The CDR3 is CASSPGTGSNIQYF. The CDR3 nucleotides are TGTGCCAGCAGCCCTGGGACAGGTAGTAACATTCAGTACTTC.

This clonotype was observed many times. The chain uses TRBV27 and TRBJ2-7; possibly TRBD1 or TRBD2 for D (5 bases each). CDR3 length: 14 amino acids. CDR1 MNHEY and CDR2 SMNVEV come from the germline V gene (reference sequence). Trimming pared 6 bases from V and 2 bases from J, leaving 14 bases between. This CDR3 reads CASRDSGIAYEQYF. The CDR3 nucleotides are TGTGCCAGCAGGGACTCAGGGATCGCCTACGAGCAGTACTTC.

This clonotype was recorded a few times. The gene calls are TRBV29-1 and TRBJ2-1, with 7 bases matching TRBD1. The germline V gene encodes CDR1 SQVTM and CDR2 ANQGSEA. There are 14 residues in the CDR3. V lost 6 bases to trimming and J lost 3 bases; unmatched junction nucleotides: 8. As DNA, the CDR3 is TGCAGCGTCTCCAGGACAGGCCTCTACAATGAGCAGTTCTTC. Translation: CSVSRTGLYNEQFF.

This clonotype was seen ten or more times. This sequence joins TRBV10-3 and TRBJ2-1; 10 bases are a match to TRBD2. Germline-derived CDR1 and CDR2 are ENHRY and SYGVKD. This CDR3 is 14 amino acids long. V shed 7 bases and J 5 bases; nucleotides not matched to a gene: 5. CDR3 nucleotide sequence: TGTGCCATCACAGGGACTAGCGCCAACAATGAGCAGTTCTTC. Amino acid sequence: CAITGTSANNEQFF.

CDR3 amino acids: CAISEGGHRGNTEAFF. CDR3 DNA sequence: TGTGCCATCAGTGAAGGGGGGCACAGGGGGAACACTGAAGCTTTCTTT. This rearrangement joins TRBV10-3 to TRBJ1-1; the match to TRBD1 covers 7 bases. V dropped 3 bases and J dropped 1; count of bases not matched to a gene: 8. Germline V CDR1 and CDR2: ENHRY, SYGVKD. The CDR3 consists of 16 residues.

This clonotype has at least ten counts. This chain joins TRBV6-2 or TRBV6-3 and TRBJ1-1; D is undetermined. V gave up 0 bases and J gave up 5 bases, with 16 bases separating them. Germline CDR1 reads MNHEY; CDR2 reads SVGEGT. The CDR3 loop spans 16 amino acids. The CDR3 loop reads CASSYSGEPQRTEAFF. The CDR3, as DNA: TGTGCCAGCAGTTACTCAGGTGAACCTCAGCGGACTGAAGCTTTCTTT.

There are many counts of this clonotype. The chain carries TRBV7-9 and TRBJ2-7; D not certain. Trimming cost V 5 bases and J 1 base, with 9 bases left between them. This CDR3 has 13 amino acids. CDR1 and CDR2 from the germline V gene are SEHNR and FQNEAQ (reference sequence). The chain's CDR3 is CASSDGRSYEQYF. The CDR3 DNA sequence: TGTGCCAGCAGCGACGGACGATCCTACGAGCAGTACTTC. Looking up the rest from reference TRBV7-9 and TRBJ2-7 gives the full variable domain: DTGVSQNPRHKITKRGQNVTFRCDPISEHNRLYWYRQTLGQGPEFLTYFQNEAQLEKSRLLSDRFSAERPKGSFSTLEIQRTEQGDSAMYLCASSDGRSYEQYFGPGTRLTVT.

This clonotype was counted only a few times. This chain uses TRBV14 with TRBJ2-2; D call uncertain. The ends were cut back, 3 bases at V and 8 bases at J, with 13 bases in the middle. This CDR3 spans 14 amino acids. Germline values: CDR1 SGHDN, CDR2 FVKESK. The CDR3 loop reads CASSHLRLAGELFF. The CDR3 DNA is TGTGCCAGCAGCCACCTCAGATTGGCTGGGGAGCTGTTTTTT.

The chain couples TRBV9 to TRBJ2-7; 10 bases are shared with TRBD1. After removal of 4 bases from V and 4 bases from J, the junction contained 8 bases not matched to a gene. Germline CDR1 SGDLS, CDR2 YYNGEE. This CDR3 is 15 amino acids long. The CDR3 loop is CASSQGTGVGYEQYF. CDR3 nucleotides: TGTGCCAGCAGCCAAGGGACAGGGGTAGGGTACGAGCAGTACTTC.

This clonotype was recorded many times. The chain recombines TRBV12-3 or TRBV12-4 with TRBJ2-1, with D perhaps matching TRBD1 (6 bases). The V gene lost 5 bases and the J gene lost 2 bases, with 16 bases spanning the gap. This CDR3 contains 16 residues. DNA for the CDR3: TGTGCCAGCAGTCCGCATATCAGGGGCGCCTACAATGAGCAGTTCTTC. Its protein is CASSPHIRGAYNEQFF.

The table lists this clonotype with many counts. The CDR3 loop is CASSLEVYQGIGQPQHF. In DNA form, the CDR3 reads TGTGCCAGCAGCTTAGAAGTGTACCAGGGGATCGGTCAGCCCCAGCATTTT. The chain links TRBV7-8 to TRBJ1-5; the D gene is possibly TRBD1 (6 bases). The CDR3 runs 17 residues. Looked up from germline, CDR1 is SGHVS and CDR2 is FQNEAQ. The V end lost 1 base, the J end lost 6 bases, and 19 bases lay between the germline ends. The full variable domain, rest sourced from reference TRBV7-8 and TRBJ1-5, is GAGVSQSPRYKVAKRGQDVALRCDPISGHVSLFWYQQALGQGPEFLTYFQNEAQLDKSGLPSDRFFAERPEGSVSTLKIQRTQQEDSAVYLCASSLEVYQGIGQPQHFGDGTRLSIL.

This clonotype was seen repeatedly, ten times or more. This chain uses TRBV6-5 with TRBJ2-3, with 10 bases aligning to TRBD1. Per germline, CDR1 MNHEY and CDR2 SVGAGI. The CDR3 sequence is 16 residues long. The V gene end was trimmed by 0 bases and the J gene end by 6 bases; junction bases not matched to a gene: 6. The CDR3 nucleotides are TGTGCCAGCAGTTACTCGGGGACAGGGGCACGGGATACGCAGTATTTT. This translates into CASSYSGTGARDTQYF.

This clonotype showed up many times. The chain links TRBV6-5 to TRBJ2-7, with no clear D. There are 13 residues in the CDR3. Looked up from germline, CDR1 is MNHEY and CDR2 is SVGAGI. V was cut by 2 bases and J by 6 bases, with 11 bases left in between. The CDR3 loop is CASSYRISAEQYF. The DNA for the CDR3 is TGTGCCAGCAGTTACCGCATTTCGGCCGAGCAGTACTTC.

This clonotype was counted ten times or more. The rearrangement links TRBV27 to TRBJ1-1; D gene unclear. Germline V gene lookup returns CDR1 MNHEY and CDR2 SMNVEV (reference sequence). Trimming left V 6 bases short and J 6 bases short, with 11 bases between. The CDR3 is 12 amino acids. In DNA form, the CDR3 reads TGTGCCAGCAGATCGCATTTAGCTGAAGCTTTCTTT. Its translation is CASRSHLAEAFF.

This clonotype appeared many times. The J gene is TRBJ2-7, the V gene TRBV7-9; tentatively, D is TRBD2 (5 bases). The V end lost 5 bases, the J end lost 6 bases, and 20 bases lay between the germline ends. This CDR3 spans 15 amino acids. Germline-derived CDR1 and CDR2 are SEHNR and FQNEAQ (reference sequence). CDR3 coding DNA: TGTGCCAGCAGCCCCAAGGTAGGGAGTATTGGCGAGCAGTACTTC. Encoded protein: CASSPKVGSIGEQYF.

The chain is built from TRBV10-3 and TRBJ2-1, with 7 bases identical to TRBD2. The junction had 7 bases not matched to a gene; V was cut back by 0 bases and J by 8 bases. CDR3 length: 15 residues. Germline CDR1 is ENHRY and CDR2 is SYGVKD. This CDR3 reads CAISESASGTYEQFF. The CDR3 DNA sequence: TGTGCCATCAGTGAGTCGGCAAGCGGGACCTATGAGCAGTTCTTC.

CDR3 bases: TGTGCCAGCAGCGTAAATCGGGACGGGGTAGGGTATTTT. Its protein is CASSVNRDGVGYF. The chain has TRBV9 and TRBJ2-3; D may correspond to TRBD1 or TRBD2 (5 bases each). The CDR3 is 13 residues long. V was shortened by 1 base and J by 14 bases, with 17 bases between the two germline ends. The germline V gene has CDR1 SGDLS and CDR2 YYNGEE.

In this sample, this clonotype turned up many times. CDR3 loop: CASSRFGIGETEAFF. In DNA, the CDR3 is TGCGCCAGCAGCCGCTTCGGAATAGGGGAGACTGAAGCTTTCTTT. The chain recombines TRBV5-1 with TRBJ1-1, with a possible D match to TRBD1 (5 bases). Trimming took 4 bases from V and 5 from J, leaving 18 bases between them. This CDR3 is built from 15 residues. Germline CDR1 reads SGHRS; CDR2 reads YFSETQ.

The chain is built from TRBV11-3 and TRBJ1-5; no clear D gene. Germline CDR1 and CDR2: SGHNT and YENEEA. V was pared by 3 bases and J by 9 bases, with 6 bases between. This CDR3 contains 11 residues. Here the CDR3 reads CASSLVPPQHF. DNA for the CDR3: TGTGCCAGCAGCTTGGTTCCGCCCCAGCATTTT.

This clonotype was recorded many times. This chain links TRBV19 with TRBJ2-2, with D perhaps matching TRBD2 (6 bases). The CDR3 loop spans 15 amino acids. In germline, CDR1 is LNHDA, CDR2 SQIVND (reference sequence). Trimming removed 3 bases from V and 4 bases from J, with 12 bases in between. CDR3 bases: TGTGCCAGTAGTATCGCAGGGAGGACCACCGGGGAGCTGTTTTTT. This translates into CASSIAGRTTGELFF.

This clonotype has at least ten counts. One junction end disagrees with the germline gene, perhaps due to a read error. The J gene is TRBJ2-1, the V gene TRBV5-1; D uncertain. The CDR3 runs 14 residues. The V gene's germline CDR1 is SGHRS and CDR2 YFSETQ. The CDR3 loop is CASSLAGAYNEQFF. CDR3 nucleotides: TGTGCCAGCAGCTTGGCAGGAGCCTACAATGAGCAGTTCTTC.

This clonotype was seen more than once but under ten times. The chain combines TRBV13 with TRBJ1-1, with D uncertain. CDR1 and CDR2 from the germline V gene are PRHDT and FYEKMQ (reference sequence). V lost 3 bases and J lost 7, with 9 bases in between. The CDR3 covers 12 residues. The CDR3 DNA reads TGTGCCAGCAGCTTCTCCATATTTGAAGCTTTCTTT. Protein product: CASSFSIFEAFF.

This chain uses TRBV12-3 or TRBV12-4 with TRBJ2-3, with 9 bases identical to TRBD1. Germline trimming cut 4 bases from V and 1 base from J; bases unmatched to any gene: 3. The CDR3 totals 15 residues. CDR3 amino acids: CASSSGQGGTDTQYF. The CDR3 DNA reads as TGTGCCAGCAGTTCGGGACAGGGCGGCACAGATACGCAGTATTTT.

The sample holds many counts of this clonotype. The gene calls are TRBV7-6 and TRBJ1-4; 7 nucleotides agree with TRBD1. Per germline, CDR1 SGHVS and CDR2 FNYEAQ. This CDR3 contains 17 residues. The V and J ends lost 2 bases and 4 bases, in that order; junction bases with no gene match: 10. The CDR3 region is CASSLFSGQRINEKLFF. CDR3 DNA: TGTGCCAGCAGCTTATTCTCGGGACAGCGTATTAATGAAAAACTGTTTTTT.

The table lists this clonotype with a few counts. CDR3 sequence reads: CSARAPGRGEKLFF. CDR3 in DNA: TGCAGTGCTAGAGCTCCCGGTAGGGGTGAAAAACTGTTTTTT. The chain joins TRBV20-1 to TRBJ1-4; tentatively, D is TRBD1 (5 bases). The germline V gene has CDR1 DFQATT and CDR2 SNEGSKA (reference sequence). CDR3 size: 14 residues. Trimming shortened V by 1 base and J by 7 bases, and 13 bases separated the two germline ends.

This clonotype was picked up many times. V and J are TRBV7-6 and TRBJ2-7; 8 positions match TRBD1. V lost 1 base and J lost 4; bases outside the gene matches: 6. The CDR3 covers 15 residues. Germline V gene sequence: CDR1 SGHVS, CDR2 FNYEAQ. The CDR3 DNA is TGTGCCAGCAGCTTAGACAGGGGGGTTACGTACGAGCAGTACTTC. This translates into CASSLDRGVTYEQYF.

There are many counts of this clonotype. This chain uses TRBV14 with TRBJ2-1; 8 nucleotides agree with TRBD2. The CDR3 loop spans 16 amino acids. With 3 bases clipped from V and 8 bases from J, the junction kept 12 bases outside the gene matches. Per germline, CDR1 SGHDN and CDR2 FVKESK. This CDR3 is CASSHLTSGRGDEQFF. The CDR3, as DNA: TGTGCCAGCAGCCACTTGACCAGCGGGAGAGGCGATGAGCAGTTCTTC.